This T cell receptor (beta chain) is drawn from a study of cytomegalovirus exposure and HLA in healthy donors. Study-wide points: The classifier was said to identify cytomegalovirus status with high specificity and sensitivity. Among the CMV-associated chains, a few were confirmed in vitro as specific for CMV antigens.

A single count supports this clone. Its target is unknown. At one of its ends the junction is not consistent with the germline gene, which may arise from a read error. PCR employed 60 Vbeta and 13 Jbeta primers. TCRdb keeps only in-frame clones here, not all; method: immunoSEQ multiplex PCR. The top ten clones hold over 1% of a sample with about 140,000 clones, approximately 80% of them seen once. Germline CDR1 is SGHTS and CDR2 is YDEGEE. This CDR3 contains 14 residues. The origin of this receptor is a male donor in good health and CMV-seropositive. Material for sequencing was PBMCs. V usage is TRBV5-8 and J usage is TRBJ1-2, with D perhaps TRBD1 (5 bases). In DNA, the CDR3 is TGTGCCAGCAGTTTGGGGCAGCGGGCATATGGCTACACCTTC. The encoded protein is CASSLGQRAYGYTF.